This is a list of T cell receptor beta chains from one sample in a study of blood T cell repertoires in COVID-19. Sequencing was performed with immunoSEQ multiplex PCR; in TCRdb, only in-frame clones are kept and a portion is missing. The data show fewer than 300,000 clones, 65% to 85% seen once. The sample comprised peripheral blood. The receptors shown here come from an older person with COVID-19, enrolled during active disease. Both conserved end residues are part of each CDR3.

V gene	CDR3 protein
TRBV6-5	CASSTGDRGSPLHF
TRBV4-3	CASSQVRDRSRSYEQYF
TRBV7-2	CASSLMALGGDSAGYTF
TRBV20-1	CSASRSGYTGELFF
TRBV2	CASSGGTGGNEQYF
TRBV6-5	CASSYMQGLNTEAFF
TRBV16	CASSQLSTSGSYEQYF
TRBV3-1/TRBV3-2	CASSLWEAGANVLTF
TRBV19	CASMGQGLNQPQHF
TRBV6-5	CASRGTGIGNTIYF
TRBV7-3	CASSLTGVPDTQYF
TRBV14	CASSQVQDTDTQYF
TRBV11-2	CASTNEPGLAGGLTGELFF
TRBV5-3	CARSLWSNPYNEQFF
TRBV19	CASSINRGDEQYF
TRBV6-2/TRBV6-3	CASSYGGTGREQYF
TRBV19	CASSRTGVGSNYGYTF
TRBV6-2/TRBV6-3	CASSISSGTEQFF
TRBV19	CASSNLRQGGEKLFF
TRBV7-8	CASSPQDTQYF
TRBV7-2	CASSLRVRGRDTEAFF
TRBV28	CASSLADRALGGYTF
TRBV28	CASSPGQGSSGNTIYF
TRBV6-5	CASRIDGLSGNTIYF
TRBV7-2	CASTTGAGGYTF
TRBV19	CASSSQTGYEQYF
TRBV9	CASSVGSSYEQYF
TRBV6-2/TRBV6-3	CASSTLGAGFREQYF
TRBV10-2	CASSDRVGRGRGNTEAFF
TRBV6-2/TRBV6-3	CASSYSGRGRAGYGYTF
TRBV5-4	CASSFDRGGGGANVLTF
TRBV30	CAWSGGGENQPQHF
TRBV11-2	CASSLNRVNTGELFF
TRBV13	CASSLGTLATNEKLFF
TRBV15	CATSRDKGGSGTIYF
TRBV27	CASSLSGGAPDTQYF
TRBV2	CASRESRTGYEQYF
TRBV4-3	CASSQELQGPKYEQYF
TRBV5-1	CASSLVGGSEVDTQYF
TRBV7-2	CASSLSSRQYF
TRBV5-8	CASQKQGKAEAFF
TRBV11-2	CASSLVREGSPLHF
TRBV4-3	CASSQASLLLDEQFF
TRBV11-2	CASSGGQHNTQYF
TRBV7-6	CASSYMSGRAGELFF
TRBV20-1	CSASSLAGGTDTQYF
TRBV5-4	CASSEDRGTGLSGGYTF
TRBV6-6	CASSSRGTTSSYEQYF
TRBV5-8	CASSLVGTANTEAFF
TRBV5-6	CASSQGGSLGGKLFF
TRBV6-2/TRBV6-3	CASSYGHRGSGDEQFF
TRBV3-1/TRBV3-2	CASSLRTGSGANVLTF
TRBV5-1	CASRLVPSGTGVVNEKLFF
TRBV21-1	CASPGGRGGATGELFF
TRBV6-1	CASSEHTGGTEAFF